The present TCR beta chain was sequenced within a study of metastatic and nonmetastatic thyroid tumors (dated by TCRdb to the early 2020s). With regard to the full study: Repertoires from peripheral blood and from tumor or nodule tissue samples of malignant and benign thyroid patients were compared. Results and caveats for the whole study, not just this receptor: TCR beta diversity was reported as significantly higher in malignant tumors than in benign nodules, in both blood and tumor samples.

No patient had received any treatment before thyroid surgery. Using T-cell receptor beta sequencing, the researchers looked back retrospectively at clinical samples from patients, gathered between about 2012 and 2019. Including cysteine and phenylalanine, the CDR3 has 17 amino acids. Of all the DNA, just the CDR3 is kept, 51 bases in frame from base 1. Looking up the germline V gene yields CDR1 SQVTM and CDR2 ANQGSEA. V trim: 0 bases; J trim: 0 bases; unmatched bases: 9. Library method: PCR. Sequencing was performed on an Illumina HiSeq 4000. High-throughput sequencing was used to profile the CDR3 region of the TCR beta-chain in every patient. Concerning the study's data processing: CDR3 differences across clinicopathological groups were used to build a classifier for discriminating distant-metastatic papillary thyroid cancer patients. The Shannon index was used to assess repertoire diversity, and the Morisita-Horn index was used to assess tumor-blood repertoire similarity. TCRdb applied fastp at Q25 and MiXCR to the public reads, then kept only in-frame beta chains. TCRdb, not the original authors, processed these V and J calls. This sample lists roughly 63,000 clones; 15% to 20% were detected once. The top ten hold less than 9.5% of the sample.

This clone was recorded a few times. What antigen it recognizes has not been identified. It has no much larger one-base neighbor in the sample; base qualities were not kept. The receptor chain draws on TRBV29-1 and TRBJ2-3; 7 middle bases align to TRBD1. Sequencing used blood. This receptor was taken from a male donor with papillary thyroid cancer or a benign thyroid nodule (not recorded which). Some clones in this sample may be carry-over from other donors' samples. The CDR3 protein is CSVEDGDRSTSTDTQYF. At the DNA level, the sequence is TGCAGCGTTGAAGACGGGGACAGATCTACTAGCACAGATACGCAGTATTTT.